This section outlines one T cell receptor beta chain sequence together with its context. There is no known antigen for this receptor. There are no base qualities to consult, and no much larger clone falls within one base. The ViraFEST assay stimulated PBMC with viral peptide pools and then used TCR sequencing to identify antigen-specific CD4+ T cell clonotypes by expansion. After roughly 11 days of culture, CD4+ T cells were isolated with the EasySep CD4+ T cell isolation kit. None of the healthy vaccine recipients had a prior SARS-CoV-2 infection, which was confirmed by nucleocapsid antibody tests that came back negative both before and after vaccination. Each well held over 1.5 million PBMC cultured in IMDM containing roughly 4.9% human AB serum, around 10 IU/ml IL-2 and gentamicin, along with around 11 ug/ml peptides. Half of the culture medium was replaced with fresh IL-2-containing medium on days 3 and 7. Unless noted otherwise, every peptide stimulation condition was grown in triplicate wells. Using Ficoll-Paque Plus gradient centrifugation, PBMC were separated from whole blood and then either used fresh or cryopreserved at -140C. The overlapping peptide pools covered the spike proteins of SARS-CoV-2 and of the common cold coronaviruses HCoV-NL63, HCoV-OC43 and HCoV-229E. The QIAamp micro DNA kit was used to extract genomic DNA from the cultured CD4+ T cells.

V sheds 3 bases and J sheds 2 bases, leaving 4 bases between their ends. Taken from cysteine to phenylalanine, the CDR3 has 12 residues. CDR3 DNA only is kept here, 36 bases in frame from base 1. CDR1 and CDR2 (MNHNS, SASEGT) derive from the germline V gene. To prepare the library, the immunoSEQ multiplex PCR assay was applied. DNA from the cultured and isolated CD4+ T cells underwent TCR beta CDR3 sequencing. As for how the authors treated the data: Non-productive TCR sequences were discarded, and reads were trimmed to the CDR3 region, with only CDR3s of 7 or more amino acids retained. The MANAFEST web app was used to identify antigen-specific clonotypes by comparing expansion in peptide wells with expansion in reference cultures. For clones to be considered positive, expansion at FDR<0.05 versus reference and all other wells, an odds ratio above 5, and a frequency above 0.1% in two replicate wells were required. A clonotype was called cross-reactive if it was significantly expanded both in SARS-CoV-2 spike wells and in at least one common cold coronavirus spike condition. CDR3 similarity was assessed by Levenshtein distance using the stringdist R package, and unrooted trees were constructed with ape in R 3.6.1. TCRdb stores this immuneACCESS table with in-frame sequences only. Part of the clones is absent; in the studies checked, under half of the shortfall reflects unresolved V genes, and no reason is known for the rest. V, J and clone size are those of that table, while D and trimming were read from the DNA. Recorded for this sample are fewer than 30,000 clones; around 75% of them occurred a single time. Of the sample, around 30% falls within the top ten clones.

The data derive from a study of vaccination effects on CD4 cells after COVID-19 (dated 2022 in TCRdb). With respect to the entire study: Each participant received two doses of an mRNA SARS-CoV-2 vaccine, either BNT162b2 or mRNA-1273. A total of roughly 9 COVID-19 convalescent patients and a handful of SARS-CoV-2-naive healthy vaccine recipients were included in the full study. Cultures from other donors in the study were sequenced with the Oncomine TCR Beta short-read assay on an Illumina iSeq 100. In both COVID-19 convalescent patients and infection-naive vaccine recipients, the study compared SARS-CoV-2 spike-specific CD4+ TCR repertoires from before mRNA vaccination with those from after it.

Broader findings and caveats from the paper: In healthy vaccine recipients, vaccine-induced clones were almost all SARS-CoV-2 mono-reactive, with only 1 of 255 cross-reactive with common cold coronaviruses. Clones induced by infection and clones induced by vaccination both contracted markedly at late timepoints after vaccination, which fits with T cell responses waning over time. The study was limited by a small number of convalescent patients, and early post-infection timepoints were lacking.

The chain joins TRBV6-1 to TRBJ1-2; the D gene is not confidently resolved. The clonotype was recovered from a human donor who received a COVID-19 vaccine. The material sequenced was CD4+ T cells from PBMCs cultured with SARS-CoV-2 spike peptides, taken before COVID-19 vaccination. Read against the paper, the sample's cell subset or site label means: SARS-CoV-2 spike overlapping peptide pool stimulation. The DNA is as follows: TGTGCCAGCAGTGAGGGGAACTATGGCTACACCTTC. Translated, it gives CASSEGNYGYTF.